This TCR beta chain appears in the sequencing data of a study of blood T cells in healthy people across ages. Study overall: Template switching caught about one barcoded beta molecule for each two T cells. General study points: Investigators treated diversity estimates from one million T cells as underestimates.

Next came a second PCR, run for about 7 to 11 cycles, which used a sample-barcoded 5' primer along with a J-beta primer mix. A template-switch adaptor containing 12 random nucleotides labeled each cDNA molecule. TCRdb called the 5' RACE reads again in MiXCR, with one record for every CDR3 protein. The profile covers about 1.1 million distinct CDR3 sequences, with around two fifths appearing a single time and over 10% taken by the ten largest. Every sample yielded at least 7 million isolated PBMCs. Notes on this clonotype: Antigen specificity is unknown.

The CDR3 loop spans 16 amino acids. Germline V gives CDR1 SGHTA, CDR2 FQGNSA. The clonotype comes from a man between 18 and 29 years old in good health. The chain couples TRBV7-2 to TRBJ2-1, with TRBD2 matching over 9 bases. Judging by the DNA end, TRBJ2-7 fits better; the J call may be wrong. Sequencing was done on a sample of blood. CDR3 coding DNA: TGTGCCAGCAGCTCAAACCTAGCGGGGACCTACAATGAGCAGTACTTC. This codes for CASSSNLAGTYNEQYF.